This TCR beta chain was sequenced during a study of cytomegalovirus exposure and HLA in healthy donors. The PCR ran on 60 Vbeta and 13 Jbeta primers. The method was immunoSEQ multiplex PCR; TCRdb's version includes in-frame clones alone and lacks a portion of them. The data show approximately 27,000 clones, 50% to 75% seen once. CDR1 is SGDLS and CDR2 is YYNGEE in the germline V gene. The CDR3 has 12 residues. Trimming cost V 4 bases and J 14 bases; bases outside gene matches: 11. Sequencing input: PBMCs. The clonotype was recovered from a male donor in good health and CMV-seropositive. The gene calls are TRBV9 and TRBJ1-1; 7 bases are a match to TRBD1. Here the CDR3 DNA reads TGTGCCAGCAGCCAGTTCACAGGGGCCCAATTCTTT. It is translated as CASSQFTGAQFF.